The clone carrying this T cell receptor (beta chain) came up many times. The antigen is undetermined. This sample is part of a study of regulatory T cells in long-lasting Graves disease. The germline V and J ends were trimmed by 1 base and 11 bases, with 11 bases remaining between them. The CDR3 runs 12 residues. Study outcomes and limitations: Persistent Graves' cases showed lower TCR diversity than newly diagnosed cases.

Building the TCR beta libraries relied on iRepertoire HTBI primers, and CDR3 regions underwent Arm-PCR. TCRdb fed the multiplex PCR reads into MiXCR, producing one record per CDR3 protein. The sample gives about half a million distinct CDR3 sequences, about 12% of which show up once; about 8.9% is in the top ten. Time point denoted: newly diagnosed GD, antithyroid drugs for less than 3 months. PBMC-extracted RNA yielded the TCR library. The sample also formed part of further work on T cells in Graves' hyperthyroidism and ophthalmopathy.

The chain employs TRBV12-3 or TRBV12-4 and TRBJ1-1; no firm D call. The material sequenced was peripheral blood mononuclear cells (PBMCs), taken at new diagnosis, from a patient treated with antithyroid drugs. The sequence was collected from a woman aged 30 to 39 with Graves disease. CDR3 loop: CASSLDGRVAFF. Written as DNA, the CDR3 is TGTGCCAGCAGTTTAGATGGTCGGGTGGCTTTCTTT.